This T cell receptor beta chain comes out of a study of T cell responses to AZD1222 COVID-19 vaccine. This CDR3 has 13 residues. Germline V gives CDR1 GTSNPN, CDR2 SVGIG (reference sequence). Trimming took 4 bases from V and 0 from J, leaving 7 bases between them. About this clone itself: What it binds is unknown.

Findings of the study overall: Mostly white British, mostly female donors; authors suggested clonal diversity may be underestimated. Only after the peak T cell response were repertoires sampled. Reportedly, close to half of spike-specific TCRs are directed against unmutated variant regions. Across the whole spike, CD4 TCRs peaked at regions 160-218 and 743-854.

Only in-frame clones appear in the TCRdb table, and some are missing; sequencing was by immunoSEQ multiplex PCR. The repertoire holds approximately 180,000 clones, around 90% seen once, with approximately 1.6% in the top ten. The sequences come from peripheral blood, collected on day 0 of AZD1222 vaccination. The clonotype comes from an adult in good health. V gene TRBV30 combines with J gene TRBJ1-3; D is undetermined. For the CDR3, the DNA is TGTGCCTGGAACTTTAACTCTGGAAACACCATATATTTT. Encoded protein: CAWNFNSGNTIYF.